This T cell receptor (beta chain) was captured in a study of T-cell reconstitution after alpha-beta-depleted transplantation in children. Study-level findings and limits: Surviving recipient T cells and thymic progenitors produced the high day-60 TCRbeta diversity seen in some patients. The main origin of T-cell counts and diversity one year after transplant was newly produced T cells. Where alpha-beta T cells came from about two months after transplant was reportedly several hundred expanded graft clones.

Details on this clonotype: The antigen is unknown.

Unique molecular identifiers were used in preparing the TCRbeta library. TCRdb re-called the PCR reads with MiXCR, one entry per CDR3 protein. In the table there are about 440,000 distinct CDR3 sequences, 43% of which are singletons. CDR3 length equals 11 residues. Trimming removed 1 base at V and 12 bases at J, with 7 bases between. CDR1 is SGHTA, CDR2 FQGNSA, per germline. The rearrangement joins TRBV7-2 to TRBJ2-1; no definite D call. The sequence was obtained from a girl aged 2 to 9 with aplastic anemia, due to receive a stem cell transplant. Sequencing used PBMCs, obtained before TCRalphabeta/CD19-depleted stem cell transplant. CDR3 coding DNA: TGTGCCAGCAGCTTAGAGGGTGGGCAGTTCTTC. This encodes CASSLEGGQFF.